This is a list of T cell receptor beta chains from one sample in a study of cytomegalovirus exposure and HLA in healthy donors. Sequenced by immunoSEQ multiplex PCR; TCRdb stores in-frame clones only, minus some. In the table there are about 130,000 clones, approximately 77% of which are singletons. Sequenced: PBMCs. The receptors were gathered from a man younger than 40 in good health and CMV-seronegative. The CDR3 runs from the conserved cysteine through the conserved F or W. The D gene is left open where the match is weak. Not all rows give a size; the values are once, few, many and, for expanded clones, a class.

size	length	V	D	J	CDR3	DNA
-	16	TRBV7-8	-	TRBJ1-3	CASSLKGFDSGNTIYF	TGTGCCAGCAGCTTAAAGGGGTTTGACTCTGGAAACACCATATATTTT
-	12	TRBV6-6	-	TRBJ2-3	CASALQTDTQYF	TGTGCCAGCGCTCTTCAGACAGATACGCAGTATTTT
-	16	TRBV2	TRBD1	TRBJ2-3	CASSELQGVGTDTQYF	TGTGCCAGCAGTGAACTGCAGGGGGTCGGCACAGATACGCAGTATTTT
-	15	TRBV28	-	TRBJ1-5	CASSRLSDSNQPQHF	TGTGCCAGCAGTCGCCTCTCGGACTCCAATCAGCCCCAGCATTTT
-	14	TRBV5-1	-	TRBJ2-1	CASSFGQSNNEQFF	TGCGCCAGCAGCTTCGGACAGAGTAACAATGAGCAGTTCTTC
few	14	TRBV5-6	TRBD1	TRBJ1-2	CASSLGGFNYGYTF	TGTGCCAGCAGCTTAGGGGGCTTTAACTATGGCTACACCTTC
-	14	TRBV27	-	TRBJ2-7	CASSFTGLNYEQYF	TGTGCCAGCAGTTTTACCGGACTAAACTACGAGCAGTACTTC
-	14	TRBV5-1	TRBD1	TRBJ1-2	CASSSQGANYGYTF	TGCGCCAGCAGCTCACAGGGGGCGAACTATGGCTACACCTTC
-	16	TRBV11-3	TRBD2	TRBJ2-7	CASSQGLAGVFDEQYF	TGTGCCAGCAGCCAGGGACTAGCGGGAGTATTCGACGAGCAGTACTTC
-	15	TRBV4-1	-	TRBJ2-7	CASSTAGGQSYEQYF	TGCGCCAGCAGCACCGCGGGGGGACAGAGTTACGAGCAGTACTTC
-	17	TRBV4-1	TRBD1	TRBJ1-2	CASSQGSRTGANYGYTF	TGCGCCAGCAGCCAAGGATCTAGGACAGGTGCTAACTATGGCTACACCTTC
-	14	TRBV28	TRBD2	TRBJ2-3	CASSPGGGADTQYF	TGTGCCAGCAGCCCGGGAGGGGGTGCAGATACGCAGTATTTT
-	13	TRBV28	-	TRBJ2-7	CASSLHTSYEQYF	TGTGCCAGCAGTTTGCACACCTCCTACGAGCAGTACTTC
-	12	TRBV9	-	TRBJ2-5	CASSAPGETQYF	TGTGCCAGCAGCGCCCCCGGTGAGACCCAGTACTTC
-	15	TRBV25-1	TRBD1	TRBJ1-6	CASSESGQGGSPLHF	TGTGCCAGCAGTGAATCGGGACAGGGAGGATCACCCCTCCACTTT
-	15	TRBV5-1	TRBD1	TRBJ2-2	CASSRDRDNTGELFF	TGCGCCAGCAGTCGTGACAGGGATAACACCGGGGAGCTGTTTTTT
-	15	TRBV6-5	TRBD2	TRBJ2-7	CASSPWSSGSYEQYF	TGTGCCAGCAGTCCGTGGTCTAGCGGGTCCTACGAGCAGTACTTC
-	14	TRBV7-8	-	TRBJ2-7	CASRGADGTYEQYF	TGTGCCAGCCGTGGGGCGGACGGCACCTACGAGCAGTACTTC
-	15	TRBV6-4	-	TRBJ2-3	CASSESGGGTDTQYF	TGTGCCAGCAGTGAATCCGGGGGAGGTACAGATACGCAGTATTTT
-	16	TRBV6-6	TRBD2	TRBJ2-1	CASSSLRAGGPNEQFF	TGTGCCAGCAGTTCTCTCCGGGCGGGAGGGCCGAATGAGCAGTTCTTC
-	16	TRBV6-1	TRBD2	TRBJ2-3	CASSEKLAGAPDTQYF	TGTGCCAGCAGTGAAAAGCTAGCGGGAGCCCCAGATACGCAGTATTTT
-	15	TRBV30	-	TRBJ2-7	CAWSSLDIYSYEQYF	TGTGCCTGGAGTTCACTGGACATATACTCCTACGAGCAGTACTTC
-	13	TRBV5-6	-	TRBJ2-7	CASSSGFPYEQYF	TGTGCCAGCAGCTCAGGATTTCCCTACGAGCAGTACTTC
few	13	TRBV29-1	-	TRBJ2-7	CSVGRDITYEQYF	TGCAGCGTGGGCCGGGACATTACCTACGAGCAGTACTTC
-	13	TRBV4-1	TRBD1	TRBJ2-3	CASSLDRGDTQYF	TGCGCCAGCAGCCTTGACAGGGGAGATACGCAGTATTTT
-	15	TRBV5-3	TRBD1	TRBJ2-1	CARRGRGQGVDEQFF	TGTGCCAGAAGGGGGAGGGGACAGGGGGTGGATGAGCAGTTCTTC
-	15	TRBV29-1	TRBD2	TRBJ2-7	CSVTGLAGHSYEQYF	TGCAGCGTTACGGGACTAGCGGGGCACTCCTACGAGCAGTACTTC
-	13	TRBV2	-	TRBJ2-1	CASSRFSYNEQFF	TGTGCCAGCAGCAGGTTCTCCTACAATGAGCAGTTCTTC
-	13	TRBV10-3	TRBD1	TRBJ1-1	CAISGQGAPEAFF	TGTGCCATCAGTGGACAGGGGGCACCTGAAGCTTTCTTT
-	17	TRBV27	TRBD1	TRBJ1-4	CASSQGGTGGSPRKLFF	TGTGCCAGCAGTCAGGGGGGGACAGGGGGTTCCCCACGGAAACTGTTTTTT
-	14	TRBV29-1	TRBD1	TRBJ1-1	CSVAFGTGGTEAFF	TGCAGCGTTGCGTTTGGGACAGGGGGCACTGAAGCTTTCTTT
-	14	TRBV5-1	-	TRBJ1-1	CASSLSGEGTEAFF	TGCGCCAGCAGCTTGTCGGGGGAAGGCACTGAAGCTTTCTTT
few	16	TRBV27	TRBD2	TRBJ2-1	CASSPLLAGGPWEQFF	TGTGCCAGCAGCCCCCTACTAGCGGGAGGGCCATGGGAGCAGTTCTTC
-	14	TRBV6-6	TRBD1	TRBJ1-1	CASSYSGQRAEAFF	TGTGCCAGCAGTTACTCGGGACAGCGCGCTGAAGCTTTCTTT
-	16	TRBV5-1	TRBD1	TRBJ2-1	CASSSLQGTAYNEQFF	TGCGCCAGCAGCTCTTTACAGGGGACGGCTTACAATGAGCAGTTCTTC
few	15	TRBV19	-	TRBJ1-4	CASSAQGDANEKLFF	TGTGCCAGTAGTGCACAGGGAGACGCTAATGAAAAACTGTTTTTT
-	13	TRBV19	-	TRBJ2-7	CASSGPGFYEQYF	TGTGCCAGTAGTGGTCCAGGCTTCTACGAGCAGTACTTC
-	14	TRBV10-3	TRBD2	TRBJ2-7	CAISEGTSGYEQYF	TGTGCCATCAGTGAAGGAACTAGCGGCTACGAGCAGTACTTC
-	15	TRBV30	-	TRBJ2-4	CAWSPLERGTGIQYF	TGTGCCTGGAGTCCCCTTGAGAGGGGGACGGGCATTCAGTACTTC
-	15	TRBV28	-	TRBJ1-5	CASSLFRGLNQPQHF	TGTGCCAGCAGTTTGTTTAGGGGTCTCAATCAGCCCCAGCATTTT
-	14	TRBV5-8	-	TRBJ1-5	CASSSGVGNQPQHF	TGTGCCAGCAGCTCTGGAGTCGGCAATCAGCCCCAGCATTTT
-	14	TRBV28	-	TRBJ1-4	CASSFGGTNEKLFF	TGTGCCAGCAGTTTCGGGGGAACTAATGAAAAACTGTTTTTT
-	16	TRBV6-6	TRBD1	TRBJ1-4	CASSYVSTGGGEKLFF	TGTGCCAGCAGTTACGTCTCGACAGGGGGCGGTGAAAAACTGTTTTTT
-	15	TRBV6-5	TRBD1	TRBJ2-7	CASSYSWQGAYEQYF	TGTGCCAGCAGTTACTCGTGGCAGGGGGCCTACGAGCAGTACTTC